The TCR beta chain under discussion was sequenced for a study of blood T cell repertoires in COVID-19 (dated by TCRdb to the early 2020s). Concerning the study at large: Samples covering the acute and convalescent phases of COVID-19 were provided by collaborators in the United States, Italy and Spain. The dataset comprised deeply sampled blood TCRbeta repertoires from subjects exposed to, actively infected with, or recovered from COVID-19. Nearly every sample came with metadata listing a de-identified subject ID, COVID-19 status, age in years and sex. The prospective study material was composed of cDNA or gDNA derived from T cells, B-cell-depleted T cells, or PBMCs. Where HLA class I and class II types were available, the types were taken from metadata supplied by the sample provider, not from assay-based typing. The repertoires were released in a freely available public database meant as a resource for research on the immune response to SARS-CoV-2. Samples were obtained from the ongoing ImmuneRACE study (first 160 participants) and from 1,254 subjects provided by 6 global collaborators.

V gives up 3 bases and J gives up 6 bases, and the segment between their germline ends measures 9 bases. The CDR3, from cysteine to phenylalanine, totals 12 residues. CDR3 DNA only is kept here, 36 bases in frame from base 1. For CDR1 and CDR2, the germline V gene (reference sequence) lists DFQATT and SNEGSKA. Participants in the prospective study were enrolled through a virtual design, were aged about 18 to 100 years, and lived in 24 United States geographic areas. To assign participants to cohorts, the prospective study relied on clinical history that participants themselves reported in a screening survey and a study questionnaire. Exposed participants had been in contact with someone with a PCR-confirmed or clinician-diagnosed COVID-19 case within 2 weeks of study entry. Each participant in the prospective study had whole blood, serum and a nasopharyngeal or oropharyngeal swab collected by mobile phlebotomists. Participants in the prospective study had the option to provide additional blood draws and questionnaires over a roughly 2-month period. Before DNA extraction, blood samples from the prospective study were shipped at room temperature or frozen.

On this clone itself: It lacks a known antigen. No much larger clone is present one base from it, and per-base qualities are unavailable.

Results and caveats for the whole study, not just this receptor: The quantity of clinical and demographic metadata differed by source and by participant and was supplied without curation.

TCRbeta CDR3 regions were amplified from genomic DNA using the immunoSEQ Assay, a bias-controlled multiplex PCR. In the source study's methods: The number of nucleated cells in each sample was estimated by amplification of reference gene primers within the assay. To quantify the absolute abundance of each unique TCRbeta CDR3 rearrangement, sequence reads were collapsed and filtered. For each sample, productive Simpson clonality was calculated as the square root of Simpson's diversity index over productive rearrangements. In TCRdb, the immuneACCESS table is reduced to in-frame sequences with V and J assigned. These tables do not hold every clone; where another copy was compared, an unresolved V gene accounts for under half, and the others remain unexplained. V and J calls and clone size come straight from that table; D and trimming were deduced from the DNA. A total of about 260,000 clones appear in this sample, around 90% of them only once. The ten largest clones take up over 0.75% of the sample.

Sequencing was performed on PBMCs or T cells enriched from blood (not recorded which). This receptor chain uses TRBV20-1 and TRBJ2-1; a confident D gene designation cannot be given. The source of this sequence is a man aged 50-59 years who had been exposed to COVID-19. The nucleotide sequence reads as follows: TGCAGTGCTAGTGGCCGAGTCAATGAGCAGTTCTTC. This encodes CSASGRVNEQFF.